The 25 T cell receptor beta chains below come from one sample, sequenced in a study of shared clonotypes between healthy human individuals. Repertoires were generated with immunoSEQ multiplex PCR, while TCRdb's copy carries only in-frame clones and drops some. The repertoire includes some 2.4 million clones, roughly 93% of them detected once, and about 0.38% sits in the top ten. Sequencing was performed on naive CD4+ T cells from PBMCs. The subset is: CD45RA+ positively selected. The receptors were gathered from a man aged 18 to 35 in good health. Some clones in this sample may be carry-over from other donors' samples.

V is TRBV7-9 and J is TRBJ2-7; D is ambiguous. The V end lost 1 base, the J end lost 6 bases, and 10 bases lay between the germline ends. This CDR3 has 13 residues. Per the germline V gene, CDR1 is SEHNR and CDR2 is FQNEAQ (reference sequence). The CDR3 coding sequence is TGTGCCAGCAGCTTAGATCCTGCACGCGAGCAGTACTTC. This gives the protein CASSLDPAREQYF.

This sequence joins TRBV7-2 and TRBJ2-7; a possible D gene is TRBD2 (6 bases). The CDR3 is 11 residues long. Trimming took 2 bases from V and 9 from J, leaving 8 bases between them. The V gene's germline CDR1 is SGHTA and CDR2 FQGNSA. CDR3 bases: TGTGCCAGCAGCTTAAGCGGGTGGCAGTACTTC. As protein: CASSLSGWQYF.

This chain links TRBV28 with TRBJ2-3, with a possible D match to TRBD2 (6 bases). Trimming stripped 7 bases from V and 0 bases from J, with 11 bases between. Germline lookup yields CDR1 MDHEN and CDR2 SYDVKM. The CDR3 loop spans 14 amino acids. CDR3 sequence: CASTSEGSTDTQYF. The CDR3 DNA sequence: TGTGCCAGCACCTCGGAGGGAAGCACAGATACGCAGTATTTT.

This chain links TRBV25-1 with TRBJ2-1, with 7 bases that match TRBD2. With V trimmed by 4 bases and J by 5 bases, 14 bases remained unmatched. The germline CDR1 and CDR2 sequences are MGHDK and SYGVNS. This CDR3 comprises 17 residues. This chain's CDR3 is CASSGPWGGDRHNEQFF. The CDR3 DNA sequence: TGTGCCAGCAGTGGTCCGTGGGGGGGGGACCGCCACAATGAGCAGTTCTTC.

The CDR3 region has the DNA TGTGCCAGCTGGGACCGTTTTGGTAATGAAAAACTGTTTTTT. Translating gives CASWDRFGNEKLFF. This chain uses TRBV19 with TRBJ1-4; D is possibly TRBD1 (5 bases). With 9 bases removed from V and 4 bases from J, the gap between germline ends came to 15 bases. Germline CDR1 reads LNHDA; CDR2 reads SQIVND (reference sequence). This CDR3 spans 14 amino acids. The entire variable domain, with the rest obtained from reference TRBV19 and TRBJ1-4, is as follows: DGGITQSPKYLFRKEGQNVTLSCEQNLNHDAMYWYRQDPGQGLRLIYYSQIVNDFQKGDIAEGYSVSREKKESFPLTVTSAQKNPTAFYLCASWDRFGNEKLFFGSGTQLSVL.

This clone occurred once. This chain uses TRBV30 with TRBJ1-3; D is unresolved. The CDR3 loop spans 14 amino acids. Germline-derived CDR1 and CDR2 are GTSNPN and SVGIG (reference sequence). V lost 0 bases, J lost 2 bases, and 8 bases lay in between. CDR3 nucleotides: TGTGCCTGGAGTGTGACGCAGACTGGAAACACCATATATTTT. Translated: CAWSVTQTGNTIYF.

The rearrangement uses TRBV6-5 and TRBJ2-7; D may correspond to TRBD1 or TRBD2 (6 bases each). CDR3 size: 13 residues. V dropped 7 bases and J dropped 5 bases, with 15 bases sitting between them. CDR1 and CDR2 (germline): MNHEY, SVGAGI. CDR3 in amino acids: CASTLGGRDEQYF. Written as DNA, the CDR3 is TGTGCCAGCACCCTAGGGGGGAGAGACGAGCAGTACTTC.

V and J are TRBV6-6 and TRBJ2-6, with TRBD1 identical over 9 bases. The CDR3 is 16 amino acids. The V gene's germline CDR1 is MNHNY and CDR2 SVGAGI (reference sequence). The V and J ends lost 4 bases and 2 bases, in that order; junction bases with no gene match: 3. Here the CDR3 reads CASSSQGAAGANVLTF. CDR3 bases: TGTGCCAGCAGTTCACAGGGGGCGGCTGGGGCCAACGTCCTGACTTTC.

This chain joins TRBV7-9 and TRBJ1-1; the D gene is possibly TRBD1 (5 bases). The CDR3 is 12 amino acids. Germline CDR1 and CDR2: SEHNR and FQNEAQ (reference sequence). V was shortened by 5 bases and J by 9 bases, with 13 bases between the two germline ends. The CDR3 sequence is CASSKQQGKAFF. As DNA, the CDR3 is TGTGCCAGCAGCAAGCAGCAGGGTAAAGCTTTCTTT.

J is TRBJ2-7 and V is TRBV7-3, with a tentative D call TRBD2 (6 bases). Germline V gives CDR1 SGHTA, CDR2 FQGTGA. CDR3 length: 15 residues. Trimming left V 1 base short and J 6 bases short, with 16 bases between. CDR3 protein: CASSLIGTPRVEQYF. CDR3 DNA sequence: TGTGCCAGCAGCTTAATAGGGACTCCTCGGGTCGAGCAGTACTTC. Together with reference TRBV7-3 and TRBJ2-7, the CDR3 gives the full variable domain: GAGVSQTPSNKVTEKGKYVELRCDPISGHTALYWYRQSLGQGPEFLIYFQGTGAADDSGLPNDRFFAVRPEGSVSTLKIQRTERGDSAVYLCASSLIGTPRVEQYFGPGTRLTVT.

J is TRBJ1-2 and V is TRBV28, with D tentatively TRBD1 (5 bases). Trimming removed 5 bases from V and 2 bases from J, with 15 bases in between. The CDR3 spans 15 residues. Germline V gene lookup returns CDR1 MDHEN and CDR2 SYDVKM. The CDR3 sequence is CASSAPQVPNYGYTF. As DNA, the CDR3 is TGTGCCAGCAGTGCCCCACAGGTACCCAACTATGGCTACACCTTC.

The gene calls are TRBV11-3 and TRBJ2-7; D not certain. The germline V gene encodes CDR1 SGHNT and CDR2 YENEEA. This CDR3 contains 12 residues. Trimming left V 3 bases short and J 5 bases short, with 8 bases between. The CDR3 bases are TGTGCCAGCAGCTTTCCGAGAGACGAGCAGTACTTC. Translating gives CASSFPRDEQYF. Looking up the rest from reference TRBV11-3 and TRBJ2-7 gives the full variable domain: EAGVVQSPRYKIIEKKQPVAFWCNPISGHNTLYWYLQNLGQGPELLIRYENEEAVDDSQLPKDRFSAERLKGVDSTLKIQPAELGDSAVYLCASSFPRDEQYFGPGTRLTVT.

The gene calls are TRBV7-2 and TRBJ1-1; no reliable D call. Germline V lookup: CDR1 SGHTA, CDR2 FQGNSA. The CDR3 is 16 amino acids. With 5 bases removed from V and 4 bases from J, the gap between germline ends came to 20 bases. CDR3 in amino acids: CASSRDRTPRGTEAFF. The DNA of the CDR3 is TGTGCCAGCAGCCGAGACCGGACCCCCCGGGGCACTGAAGCTTTCTTT. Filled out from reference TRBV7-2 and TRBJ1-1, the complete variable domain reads GAGVSQSPSNKVTEKGKDVELRCDPISGHTALYWYRQSLGQGLEFLIYFQGNSAPDKSGLPSDRFSAERTGGSVSTLTIQRTQQEDSAVYLCASSRDRTPRGTEAFFGQGTRLTVV.

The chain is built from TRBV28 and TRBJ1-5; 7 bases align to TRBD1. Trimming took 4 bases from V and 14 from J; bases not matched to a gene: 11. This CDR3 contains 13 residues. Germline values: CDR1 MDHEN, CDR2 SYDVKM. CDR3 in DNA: TGTGCCAGCAGTTCCCCGGACAGGACGAAGGAGCATTTT. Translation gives CASSSPDRTKEHF.

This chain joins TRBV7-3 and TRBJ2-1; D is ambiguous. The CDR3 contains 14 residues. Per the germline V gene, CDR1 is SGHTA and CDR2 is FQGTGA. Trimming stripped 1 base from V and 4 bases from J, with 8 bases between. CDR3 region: CASSLNPPYNEQFF. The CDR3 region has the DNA TGTGCCAGCAGCTTAAATCCGCCATACAATGAGCAGTTCTTC.

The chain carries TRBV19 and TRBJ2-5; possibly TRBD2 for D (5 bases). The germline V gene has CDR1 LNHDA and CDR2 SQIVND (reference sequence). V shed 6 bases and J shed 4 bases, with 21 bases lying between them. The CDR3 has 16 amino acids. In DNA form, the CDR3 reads TGTGCCAGTAGCCCGGGGTGGCGGTCAGGAGGAGAGACCCAGTACTTC. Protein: CASSPGWRSGGETQYF.

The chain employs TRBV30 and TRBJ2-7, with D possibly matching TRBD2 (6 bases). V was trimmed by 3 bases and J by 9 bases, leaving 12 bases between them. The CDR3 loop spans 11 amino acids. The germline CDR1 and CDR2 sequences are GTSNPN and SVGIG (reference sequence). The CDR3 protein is CAWSVVEGQYF. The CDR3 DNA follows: TGTGCCTGGAGCGTGGTGGAGGGGCAGTACTTC.

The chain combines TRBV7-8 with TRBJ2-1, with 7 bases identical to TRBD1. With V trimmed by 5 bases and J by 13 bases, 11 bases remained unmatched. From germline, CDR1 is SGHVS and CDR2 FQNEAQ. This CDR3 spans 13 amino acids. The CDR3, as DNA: TGTGCCAGCAGCCGAGGACAGGAGTTTTATCAGTTCTTC. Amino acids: CASSRGQEFYQFF.

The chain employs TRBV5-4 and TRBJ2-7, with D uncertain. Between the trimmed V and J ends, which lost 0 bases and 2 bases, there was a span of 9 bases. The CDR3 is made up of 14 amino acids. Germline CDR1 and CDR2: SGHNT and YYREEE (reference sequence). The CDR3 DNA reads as TGTGCCAGCAGCTTGGGAGGTGATACCTACGAGCAGTACTTC. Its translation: CASSLGGDTYEQYF.

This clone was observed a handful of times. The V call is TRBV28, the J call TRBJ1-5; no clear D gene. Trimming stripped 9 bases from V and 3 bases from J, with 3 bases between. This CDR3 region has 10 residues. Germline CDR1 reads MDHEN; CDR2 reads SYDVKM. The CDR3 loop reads CASLNQPQHF. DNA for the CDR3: TGTGCCAGTCTCAATCAGCCCCAGCATTTT.

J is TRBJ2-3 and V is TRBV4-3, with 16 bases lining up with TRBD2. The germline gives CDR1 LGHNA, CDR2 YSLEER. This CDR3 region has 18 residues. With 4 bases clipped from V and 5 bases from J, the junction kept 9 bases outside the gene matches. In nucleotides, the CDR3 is TGCGCCAGCAGCCCCGGGACTAGCGGGAGGGTTTCGGGAGATACGCAGTATTTT. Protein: CASSPGTSGRVSGDTQYF.

CDR3 DNA: TGCGCCAGCAGCGGCACGGGCGAGAACACCGGGGAGCTGTTTTTT. Amino acids: CASSGTGENTGELFF. This chain connects TRBV5-1 to TRBJ2-2; D gene uncertain. V lost 4 bases, J lost 1 base, and 11 bases lay in between. This CDR3 comprises 15 residues. CDR1 SGHRS and CDR2 YFSETQ come from the germline V gene. The complete variable domain, with remaining parts taken from reference TRBV5-1 and TRBJ2-2, reads KAGVTQTPRYLIKTRGQQVTLSCSPISGHRSVSWYQQTPGQGLQFLFEYFSETQRNKGNFPGRFSGRQFSNSRSEMNVSTLELGDSALYLCASSGTGENTGELFFGEGSRLTVL.

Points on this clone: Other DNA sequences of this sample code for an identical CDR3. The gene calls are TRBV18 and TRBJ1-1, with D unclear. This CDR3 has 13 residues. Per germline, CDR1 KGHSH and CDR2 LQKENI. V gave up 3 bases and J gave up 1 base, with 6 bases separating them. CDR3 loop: CASSPRQNTEAFF. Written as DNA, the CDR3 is TGTGCCAGCTCACCTCGACAGAACACTGAAGCTTTCTTT.

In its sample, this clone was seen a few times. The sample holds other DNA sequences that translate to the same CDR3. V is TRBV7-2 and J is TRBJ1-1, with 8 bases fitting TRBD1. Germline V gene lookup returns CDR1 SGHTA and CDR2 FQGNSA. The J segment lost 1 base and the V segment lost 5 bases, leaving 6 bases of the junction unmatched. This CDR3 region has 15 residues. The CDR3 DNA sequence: TGTGCCAGCAGCCCAGGGGGCGCTGGGAACACTGAAGCTTTCTTT. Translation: CASSPGGAGNTEAFF.

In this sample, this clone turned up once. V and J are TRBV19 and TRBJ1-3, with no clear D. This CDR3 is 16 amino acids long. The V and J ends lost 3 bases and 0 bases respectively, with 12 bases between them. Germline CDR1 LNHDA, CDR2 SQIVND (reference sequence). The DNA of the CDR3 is TGTGCCAGTAGTATGGGAGGCGTCCGCTCTGGAAACACCATATATTTT. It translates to CASSMGGVRSGNTIYF.